This T cell receptor beta chain originates from a study of T-cell reconstitution after alpha-beta-depleted transplantation in children. Preparation of the TCRbeta library was carried out with unique molecular identifiers. TCRdb itself ran the PCR reads through MiXCR, one entry per CDR3 protein. Of around 600,000 distinct CDR3 sequences listed, about 15% are singletons. The V end lost 5 bases, the J end lost 3 bases, and 14 bases lay between the germline ends. The germline CDR1 and CDR2 sequences are GTSNPN and SVGIG (reference sequence). The CDR3 consists of 15 residues. Sequencing used PBMCs from the stem cell graft donor, obtained from the stem cell graft. The chain uses TRBV30 and TRBJ1-6; no definite D call. The origin of this receptor is a human donor who donated a stem cell graft to a child with acute myeloid leukemia. The CDR3 loop reads CAWSRNKGYNSPLHF. The CDR3 DNA reads as TGTGCCTGGTCCAGGAATAAGGGCTATAATTCACCCCTCCACTTT.